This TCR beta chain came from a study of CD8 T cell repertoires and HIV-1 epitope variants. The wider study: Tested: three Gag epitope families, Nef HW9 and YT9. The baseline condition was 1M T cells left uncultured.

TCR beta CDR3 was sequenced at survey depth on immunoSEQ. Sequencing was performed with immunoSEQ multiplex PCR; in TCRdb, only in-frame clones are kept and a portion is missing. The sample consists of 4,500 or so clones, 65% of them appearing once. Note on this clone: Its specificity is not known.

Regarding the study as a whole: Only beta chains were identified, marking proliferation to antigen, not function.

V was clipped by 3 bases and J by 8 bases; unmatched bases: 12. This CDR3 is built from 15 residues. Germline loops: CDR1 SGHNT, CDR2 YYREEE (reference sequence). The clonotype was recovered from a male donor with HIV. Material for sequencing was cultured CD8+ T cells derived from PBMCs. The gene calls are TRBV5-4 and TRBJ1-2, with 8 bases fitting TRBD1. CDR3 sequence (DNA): TGTGCCAGCAGCTCGGAACAGGGGGACCCTAGAGGCTACACCTTC. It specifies CASSSEQGDPRGYTF. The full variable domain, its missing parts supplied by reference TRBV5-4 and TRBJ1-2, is ETGVTQSPTHLIKTRGQQVTLRCSSQSGHNTVSWYQQALGQGPQFIFQYYREEENGRGNFPPRFSGLQFPNYSSELNVNALELDDSALYLCASSSEQGDPRGYTFGSGTRLTVV.